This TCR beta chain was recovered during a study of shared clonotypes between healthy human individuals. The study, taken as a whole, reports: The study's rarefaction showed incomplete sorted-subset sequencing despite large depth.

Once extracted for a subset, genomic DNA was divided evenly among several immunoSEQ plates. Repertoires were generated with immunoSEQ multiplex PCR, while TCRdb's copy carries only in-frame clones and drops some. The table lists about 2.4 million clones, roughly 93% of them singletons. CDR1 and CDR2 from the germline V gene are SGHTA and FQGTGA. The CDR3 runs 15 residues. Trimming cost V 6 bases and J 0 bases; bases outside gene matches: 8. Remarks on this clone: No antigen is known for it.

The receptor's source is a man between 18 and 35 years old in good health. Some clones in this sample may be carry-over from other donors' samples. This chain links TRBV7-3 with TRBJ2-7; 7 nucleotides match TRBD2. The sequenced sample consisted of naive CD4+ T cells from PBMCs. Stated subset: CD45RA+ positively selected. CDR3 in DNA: TGTGCCAGCAGTCAGACAGCGGGGCCCTCCTACGAGCAGTACTTC. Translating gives CASSQTAGPSYEQYF.